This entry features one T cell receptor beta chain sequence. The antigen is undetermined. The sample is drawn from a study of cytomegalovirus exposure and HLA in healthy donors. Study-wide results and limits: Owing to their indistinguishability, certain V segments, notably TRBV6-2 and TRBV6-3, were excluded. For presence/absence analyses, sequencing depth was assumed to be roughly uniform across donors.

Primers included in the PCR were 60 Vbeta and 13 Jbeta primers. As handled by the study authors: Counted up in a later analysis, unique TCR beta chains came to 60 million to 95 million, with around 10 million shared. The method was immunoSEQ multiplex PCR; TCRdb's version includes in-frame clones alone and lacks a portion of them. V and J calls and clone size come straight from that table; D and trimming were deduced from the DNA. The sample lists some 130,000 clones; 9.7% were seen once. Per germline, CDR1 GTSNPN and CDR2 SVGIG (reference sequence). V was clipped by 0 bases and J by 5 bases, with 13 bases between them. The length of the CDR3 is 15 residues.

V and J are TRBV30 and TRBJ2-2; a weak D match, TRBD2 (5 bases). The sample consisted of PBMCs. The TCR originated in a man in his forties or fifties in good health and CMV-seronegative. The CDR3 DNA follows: TGTGCCTGGAGTGTACTAGAGCATGATACCGGGGAGCTGTTTTTT. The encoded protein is CAWSVLEHDTGELFF. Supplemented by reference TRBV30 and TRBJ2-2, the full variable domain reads SQTIHQWPATLVQPVGSPLSLECTVEGTSNPNLYWYRQAAGRGLQLLFYSVGIGQISSEVPQNLSASRPQDRQFILSSKKLLLSDSGFYLCAWSVLEHDTGELFFGEGSRLTVL.